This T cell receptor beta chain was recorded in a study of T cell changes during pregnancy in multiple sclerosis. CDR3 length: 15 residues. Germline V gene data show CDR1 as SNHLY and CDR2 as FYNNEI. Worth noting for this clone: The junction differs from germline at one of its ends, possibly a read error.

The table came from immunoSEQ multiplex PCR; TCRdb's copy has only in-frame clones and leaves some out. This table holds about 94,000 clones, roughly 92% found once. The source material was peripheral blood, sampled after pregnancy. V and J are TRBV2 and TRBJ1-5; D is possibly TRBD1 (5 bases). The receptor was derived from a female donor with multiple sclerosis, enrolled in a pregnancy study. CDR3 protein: CAIGGGTASNQTQHF. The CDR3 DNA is TGTGCCATCGGGGGGGGAACAGCTAGCAATCAGACCCAGCATTTT.